A selection of T cell receptor beta chains follows, all from one sample in a study of response to subunit inactivated influenza vaccine. In TCRdb, the RT-PCR reads were re-called with MiXCR into one record per CDR3 protein. The table shows over 400,000 distinct CDR3 sequences, with 13% occurring only once. The specimen was PBMCs from blood, collected roughly 6 weeks after vaccination. The receptors come from a man aged 50-59 years who received an inactivated influenza vaccine. Both conserved end residues are part of each CDR3. Each record gives: CDR3 DNA, CDR3 protein, clone size, CDR3 length, D gene, V gene, J gene. A D gene is named only where the DNA matches it firmly. A clone size is listed for some rows: how often the clone was seen (once, few, many), or a class if it is expanded.

TGTGCCAGCAGCCCTTCCGGGACTAGAGAGACCCAGTACTTC,CASSPSGTRETQYF,few,14,TRBD2,TRBV7-2,TRBJ2-5
TGCGCCAGCAGCTTCGCAGGGGGCGCATCCTATAATTCACCCCTCCACTTT,CASSFAGGASYNSPLHF,-,17,TRBD1,TRBV5-1,TRBJ1-6
TGTGCCAGCAGCTTACGACTAGCGGGGCCCTACGAGCAGTACTTC,CASSLRLAGPYEQYF,many,15,TRBD2,TRBV7-2,TRBJ2-7
TGCAGTGCGTCTGCCAACACCCTATACAATGAGCAGTTCTTC,CSASANTLYNEQFF,few,14,-,TRBV20-1,TRBJ2-1
TGTGCCAGCTCGGTCGGGACAGCGCCAAATTCACCCCTCCACTTT,CASSVGTAPNSPLHF,-,15,TRBD1,TRBV18,TRBJ1-6
TGTGCCAGCAGCCTCATACCCGGACAGGGAATATCTGAAGCTTTCTTT,CASSLIPGQGISEAFF,-,16,TRBD1,TRBV7-2,TRBJ1-1
TGTGCCAGCAGTGGGGGGAGGGGAGCTAACTATGGCTACACCTTC,CASSGGRGANYGYTF,few,15,-,TRBV25-1,TRBJ1-2
TGTGCCAGCAGCTCTCAGCCCTACACGTCGGGACGGATAGATCCTAACTATGGCTACACCTTC,CASSSQPYTSGRIDPNYGYTF,few,21,-,TRBV11-1,TRBJ1-2
TGTGCCAGCAGCTTAACGGCAGGGGGATACGAGCAGTACTTC,CASSLTAGGYEQYF,many,14,TRBD1,TRBV7-6,TRBJ2-7
TGTGCCACCAGCCCGGACGGGAGCTCCTACGAGCAGTTCTTC,CATSPDGSSYEQFF,-,14,-,TRBV24-1,TRBJ2-1
TGTGCCAGCAGTTTACTCAGGGAGCTGTTTTTT,CASSLLRELFF,-,11,-,TRBV12-3/TRBV12-4,TRBJ2-2
TGTGCCATCAGTGAAGGGGCTGCATCCGTCAAGCAGTACTTC,CAISEGAASVKQYF,few,14,-,TRBV10-3,TRBJ2-7
TGCGCCAGCAGCCAAGCACCGTACAGGGGTCCTCAGCCCCAGCATTTT,CASSQAPYRGPQPQHF,-,16,TRBD1,TRBV4-1,TRBJ1-5
TGTGCCAGCAGCCTACCCGACAGGCATGAGCAGTTCTTC,CASSLPDRHEQFF,-,13,-,TRBV7-3,TRBJ2-1
TGTGCCAGCAGTATAACCCACAATGAGCAGTTCTTC,CASSITHNEQFF,-,12,-,TRBV12-3/TRBV12-4,TRBJ2-1
TGTGCCGTTTCTAATAGCGGGAGGGCCTACGAGCAGTACTTC,CAVSNSGRAYEQYF,few,14,TRBD2,TRBV6-1,TRBJ2-7
TGTGCCAGCACCCCTCAGGGGGGTTTGACAGATACGCAGTATTTT,CASTPQGGLTDTQYF,-,15,-,TRBV7-8,TRBJ2-3
TGCAGTGCTGAGTACAATGAGCAGTTCTTC,CSAEYNEQFF,few,10,-,TRBV20-1,TRBJ2-1
TGTGCCAGCGGGCCGGGAGGGCCTTACGAGCAGTACTTC,CASGPGGPYEQYF,-,13,TRBD2,TRBV3-1,TRBJ2-7
TGCGCCAGCAGCTCCATACCGGGAGATAATTCACCCCTCCACTTT,CASSSIPGDNSPLHF,few,15,-,TRBV5-1,TRBJ1-6
TGTGCCAGCAGCCAAGCAGGGTTGAGAGCAACTAATGAAAAACTGTTTTTT,CASSQAGLRATNEKLFF,few,17,-,TRBV3-1,TRBJ1-4
TGCGCCAGCAGCTTGGCCATCTATTATACAAGCGGGGGCAGAGAGCAGTACTTC,CASSLAIYYTSGGREQYF,-,18,TRBD2,TRBV5-1,TRBJ2-7
TGTGCCAGCAGCTTTCCGGGACAGGTGTACAATGAGCAGTTCTTC,CASSFPGQVYNEQFF,-,15,TRBD1,TRBV25-1,TRBJ2-1
TGTGCCAGCAGACGCCACAGGAGCCGCTACGAGCAGTACTTC,CASRRHRSRYEQYF,-,14,-,TRBV6-1,TRBJ2-7
TGTGCCAGCTGTCAGGATCCCACAGATACGCAGTATTTT,CASCQDPTDTQYF,few,13,-,TRBV12-3/TRBV12-4,TRBJ2-3
TGTGCCAGCACCGTTGGCAATGAGCAGTTCTTC,CASTVGNEQFF,many,11,-,TRBV6-2/TRBV6-3,TRBJ2-1
TGTGCCACCAGTGATTTGCCCCTCGACACCGGGGAGCTGTTTTTT,CATSDLPLDTGELFF,few,15,-,TRBV24-1,TRBJ2-2
TGTGCCAGCAGTTCCCCTCCCGGGGACCAGTACTTC,CASSSPPGDQYF,-,12,-,TRBV28,TRBJ2-5
TGTGCCAGCAGCGTAGGCCTTAGCGGGCGCTACAATGAGCAGTTCTTC,CASSVGLSGRYNEQFF,-,16,TRBD2,TRBV9,TRBJ2-1